These T cell receptor beta chains were read from a single sample in a study of identifying expanded T cells in peripheral blood. Measured with immunoSEQ multiplex PCR; TCRdb has only the in-frame clones, and not every one. The table records about 89,000 clones, about nine tenths of them present only once. Sequenced input: blood. The receptors were sampled from a person between 18 and 75 years old in good health. The CDR3 runs from the conserved cysteine through the conserved F or W. A D gene is named only where the DNA matches it firmly. The size entry is marked missing in some rows and otherwise reads once, few, many or a size class.

TRBV30	TRBJ1-5	-	-	CAWSRQDNQPQHF	TGTGCCTGGAGTCGACAGGACAATCAGCCCCAGCATTTT
TRBV5-1	TRBJ2-3	TRBD1	-	CASSLLTGGGTDTQYF	TGCGCCAGCAGCCTTCTGACAGGGGGGGGCACAGATACGCAGTATTTT
TRBV7-2	TRBJ2-1	TRBD2	once	CASSLGLAGVEQFF	TGTGCCAGCAGCTTAGGTCTAGCGGGTGTTGAGCAGTTCTTC
TRBV21-1	TRBJ2-1	-	-	CASIARDRDYNEQFF	TGTGCCAGCATCGCCCGGGACAGGGACTACAATGAGCAGTTCTTC
TRBV21-1	TRBJ2-5	-	-	CASSKECGGAQETQYF	TGTGCCAGCAGCAAAGAGTGCGGGGGGGCCCAAGAGACCCAGTACTTC
TRBV7-9	TRBJ2-7	-	-	CASSFRPGVYEQYF	TGTGCCAGCAGCTTCCGCCCTGGGGTTTACGAGCAGTACTTC
TRBV30	TRBJ1-2	-	-	CAWSTQGNYGYTF	TGTGCCTGGAGTACCCAGGGGAACTATGGCTACACCTTC
TRBV15	TRBJ2-7	-	-	CATSRDRGSYEQYF	TGTGCCACCAGCAGAGATAGGGGGAGCTACGAGCAGTACTTC
TRBV6-1	TRBJ2-1	TRBD2	-	CASSPLAGDSDEQFF	TGTGCCAGCAGTCCTCTAGCGGGAGATTCGGATGAGCAGTTCTTC
TRBV4-1	TRBJ1-4	-	-	CASSQVKSRETKLFF	TGCGCCAGCAGCCAAGTTAAATCAAGAGAGACAAAACTGTTTTTT
TRBV29-1	TRBJ2-7	-	-	CSVEDTYEQYF	TGCAGCGTTGAGGACACGTACGAGCAGTACTTC
TRBV6-4	TRBJ2-3	TRBD2	-	CASSEVAGGPTDTQYF	TGTGCCAGCAGTGAAGTCGCGGGAGGGCCCACAGATACGCAGTATTTT
TRBV5-4	TRBJ2-2	TRBD1	once	CASSSGTGLGGELFF	TGTGCCAGCAGCTCCGGGACAGGGCTGGGCGGGGAGCTGTTTTTT
TRBV9	TRBJ1-3	-	-	CASSVEGDSGNTIYF	TGTGCCAGCAGCGTAGAAGGGGACTCTGGAAACACCATATATTTT
TRBV10-3	TRBJ2-3	-	-	CAISAADRSVTDTQYF	TGTGCCATCAGTGCAGCGGACAGATCAGTCACAGATACGCAGTATTTT
TRBV27	TRBJ1-4	TRBD1	-	CASRDAGTGEEKLFF	TGTGCCAGCAGGGACGCCGGGACAGGGGAAGAAAAACTGTTTTTT
TRBV7-2	TRBJ1-4	TRBD1	-	CASSLRGREKLFF	TGTGCCAGCAGCTTAAGGGGGCGCGAAAAACTGTTTTTT
TRBV30	TRBJ1-1	TRBD1	-	CAWSGRGRRTLEAFF	TGTGCCTGGAGTGGGAGGGGGCGAAGAACCCTTGAAGCTTTCTTT
TRBV18	TRBJ2-7	-	-	CASSPPEGRGPESYEQYF	TGTGCCAGCTCACCACCGGAAGGGCGCGGGCCCGAAAGCTACGAGCAGTACTTC
TRBV5-4	TRBJ1-4	TRBD1	-	CASSQGTDSSTNEKLFF	TGTGCCAGCTCCCAGGGGACAGACTCTTCAACTAATGAAAAACTGTTTTTT
TRBV6-4	TRBJ2-7	-	-	CASSARVGLSEQYF	TGTGCCAGCAGTGCGAGGGTAGGGTTGAGCGAGCAGTACTTC
TRBV13	TRBJ1-2	-	-	CASSLGSGRGNYGYTF	TGTGCCAGCAGCTTAGGGTCTGGCAGAGGTAACTATGGCTACACCTTC
TRBV5-1	TRBJ1-4	-	-	CASSLRGGEKLFF	TGCGCCAGCAGCTTGAGGGGAGGAGAAAAACTGTTTTTT
TRBV19	TRBJ2-7	-	-	CASSPGTGYEQYF	TGTGCCAGTAGTCCCGGGACCGGCTACGAGCAGTACTTC
TRBV19	TRBJ2-2	-	-	CASSAQLTGELFF	TGTGCCAGTAGTGCCCAGCTCACCGGGGAGCTGTTTTTT
TRBV7-9	TRBJ1-3	-	-	CASSQAGTGNTIYF	TGTGCCAGCAGCCAGGCGGGGACTGGAAACACCATATATTTT
TRBV19	TRBJ2-1	-	-	CANSIPPNGYNEQFF	TGTGCCAATAGTATCCCGCCGAATGGATACAATGAGCAGTTCTTC
TRBV28	TRBJ2-7	TRBD2	-	CASSLPSGSHEQYF	TGTGCCAGCAGTTTGCCTAGCGGGAGCCACGAGCAGTACTTC